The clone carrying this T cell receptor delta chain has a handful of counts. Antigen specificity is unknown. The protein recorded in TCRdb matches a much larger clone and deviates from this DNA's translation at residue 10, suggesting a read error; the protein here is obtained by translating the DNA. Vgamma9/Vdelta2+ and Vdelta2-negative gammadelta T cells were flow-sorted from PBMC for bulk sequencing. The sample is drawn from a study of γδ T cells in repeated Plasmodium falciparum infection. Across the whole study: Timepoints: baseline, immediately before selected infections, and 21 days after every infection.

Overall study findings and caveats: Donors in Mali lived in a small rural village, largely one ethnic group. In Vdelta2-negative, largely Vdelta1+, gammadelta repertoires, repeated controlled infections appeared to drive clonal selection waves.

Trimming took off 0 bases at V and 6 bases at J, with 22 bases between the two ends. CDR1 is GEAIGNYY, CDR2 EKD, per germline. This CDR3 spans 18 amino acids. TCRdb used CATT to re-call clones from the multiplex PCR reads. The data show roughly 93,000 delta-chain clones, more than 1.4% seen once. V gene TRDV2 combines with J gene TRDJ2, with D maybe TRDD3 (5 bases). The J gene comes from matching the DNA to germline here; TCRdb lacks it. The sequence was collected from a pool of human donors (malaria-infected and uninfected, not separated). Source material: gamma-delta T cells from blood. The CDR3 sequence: CACDTLWAGGPSAAQLFF. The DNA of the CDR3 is TGTGCCTGTGACACCCTTTGGGCGGGGGGTCCCTCGGCAGCACAACTCTTCTTT.